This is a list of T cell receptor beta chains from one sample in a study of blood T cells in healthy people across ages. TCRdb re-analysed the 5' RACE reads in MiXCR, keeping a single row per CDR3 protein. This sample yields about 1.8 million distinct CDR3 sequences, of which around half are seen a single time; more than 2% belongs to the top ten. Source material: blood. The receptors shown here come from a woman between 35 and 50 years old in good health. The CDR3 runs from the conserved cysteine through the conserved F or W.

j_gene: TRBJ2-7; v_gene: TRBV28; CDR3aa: CASSSTGTGKGYEQYF
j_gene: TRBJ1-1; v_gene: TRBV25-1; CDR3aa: CASTMGNTEAFF
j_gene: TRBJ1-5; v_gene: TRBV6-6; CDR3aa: CASRRQNSNQPQHF
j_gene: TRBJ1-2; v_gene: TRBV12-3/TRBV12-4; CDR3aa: CASSPYRGQSGYTF
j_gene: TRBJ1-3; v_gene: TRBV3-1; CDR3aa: CASSAGQGTTIYF
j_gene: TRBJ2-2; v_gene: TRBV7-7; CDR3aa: CASSVRGQTGELFF
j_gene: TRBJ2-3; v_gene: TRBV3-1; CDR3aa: CASSPAGGGTDTQYF
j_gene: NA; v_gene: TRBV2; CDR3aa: CASGAGRGKYEQYF
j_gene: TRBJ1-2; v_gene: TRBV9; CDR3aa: CASSPAAYYGHTF
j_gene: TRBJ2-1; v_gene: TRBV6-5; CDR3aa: CASSYGTGLGNEQFF
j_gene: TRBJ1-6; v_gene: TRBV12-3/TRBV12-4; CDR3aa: CASSLEGLRNSPLHF